A selection of T cell receptor beta chains follows, all from one sample in a study of blood T cell repertoires in COVID-19. Sequencing was performed with immunoSEQ multiplex PCR; in TCRdb, only in-frame clones are kept and a portion is missing. The sample consists of fewer than 25,000 clones, over 75% of them appearing once. Sequencing input: peripheral blood. The receptors shown here come from a human donor in a cohort sampled during active COVID-19. The donor label of this sample is uncertain. CDR3s include the opening cysteine and the closing phenylalanine or tryptophan. A D gene is named only where the DNA matches it firmly. Only part of the rows carry a size: once, few, many, or a class if the clone is expanded.

d_gene	v_gene	abundance	j_gene	CDR3nt	CDR3aa
-	TRBV10-3	few	TRBJ2-7	TGTGCCATCACCGCAGGGTCGGCGCGGGAGCAGTACTTC	CAITAGSAREQYF
TRBD2	TRBV28	-	TRBJ2-3	TGTGCCGCGTCCCGTTCCGGGACTAGTACAGATACGCAGTATTTT	CAASRSGTSTDTQYF
TRBD1	TRBV11-3	-	TRBJ2-3	TGTGCCAGCAGCCGACAGGGGGGTGTAGATACGCAGTATTTT	CASSRQGGVDTQYF
-	TRBV5-6	-	TRBJ2-1	TGTGCCAGCAGTAGTAACAGGCTTCCCCGGCCAATGGAGCAGTTCTTC	CASSSNRLPRPMEQFF
TRBD1	TRBV19	once	TRBJ1-5	TGTGCCAGTGGACAGGGGCGACAGCCCCAGCATTTT	CASGQGRQPQHF
-	TRBV1	-	TRBJ2-1	TGCACCCCAGTTCTTAGGGCAGGGAATGAGCAGTTCTTC	CTPVLRAGNEQFF
TRBD1	TRBV11-1	once	TRBJ2-7	TGTGCCAGCAGCCCCAATAGACAGGGCGGCGAGCAGTACTTC	CASSPNRQGGEQYF
TRBD2	TRBV6-5	-	TRBJ2-5	TGTGCCAGCAACGGACTAGCGGGAGGGGAGACCCAGTACTTC	CASNGLAGGETQYF
-	TRBV7-2	-	TRBJ2-1	TGTGCCAGCACCCCGGGAGTTTCCTACAATGAGCAGTTCTTC	CASTPGVSYNEQFF
-	TRBV12-3/TRBV12-4	once	TRBJ1-3	TGTGCCAGCGCAGCGAACTCTGGAAACACCATATATTTT	CASAANSGNTIYF
TRBD1	TRBV18	once	TRBJ2-3	TGTGCCAGCTCACCACGGGGACAGAGCACAGATACGCAGTATTTT	CASSPRGQSTDTQYF
-	TRBV24-1	few	TRBJ2-5	TGTGCCACCAGTCCGGGACTGAGAGAGACCCAGTACTTC	CATSPGLRETQYF
TRBD2	TRBV4-1	medium-sized	TRBJ2-7	TGCGCCAGCAGCCACGGACTAGCGGGAGAAAACGAGCAGTACTTC	CASSHGLAGENEQYF
-	TRBV10-1	-	TRBJ2-7	TGCGCCAGCAGTGAGTTGCAGGGTTGGACCCTAGACTCCTACGAGCAGTACTTC	CASSELQGWTLDSYEQYF
-	TRBV11-3	-	TRBJ2-1	TGTGCCAGCCGCAGGGGCGGAATGATCTATGAGCAGTTCTTC	CASRRGGMIYEQFF
TRBD2	TRBV9	-	TRBJ2-2	TGTGCCAGCAGCCCCTCGGGACTAGCTGCTCCCGGGGAGCTGTTTTTT	CASSPSGLAAPGELFF
-	TRBV6-6	-	TRBJ1-1	TGTGCCAGCAGTTACTCGGACAGACGTGGCACTGAAGCTTTCTTT	CASSYSDRRGTEAFF
-	TRBV5-6	few	TRBJ1-6	TGTGCCAGCAGCCCTACCCCGGCGGCGGGGTATTCACCCCTCCACTTT	CASSPTPAAGYSPLHF
-	TRBV10-1	-	TRBJ2-1	TGCGCCAGCAGTGAGTCAGGGAGCTCCTACAATGAGCAGTTCTTC	CASSESGSSYNEQFF
TRBD2	TRBV4-2	-	TRBJ2-1	TGTGCCAGCAGCCAAAGGTTTGGGGCGGGAGGGTCCTACAATGAGCAGTTCTTC	CASSQRFGAGGSYNEQFF
-	TRBV30	-	TRBJ2-3	TGTGCCTGGAGTGTAGGCGGGACCGATCCAGATACGCAGTATTTT	CAWSVGGTDPDTQYF
-	TRBV6-5	few	TRBJ1-2	TGTGCCACCGCGGTGCGGGGTGGTAACTATGGCTACACCTTC	CATAVRGGNYGYTF
-	TRBV6-5	once	TRBJ1-6	TGTGCCAGCCGAGACAGTAACTATAATTCACCCCTCCACTTT	CASRDSNYNSPLHF
TRBD1	TRBV5-1	-	TRBJ2-1	TGCGCCAGCAGCTTGTATGGACAGGAAGGAAATGAGCAGTTCTTC	CASSLYGQEGNEQFF
TRBD2	TRBV7-6	-	TRBJ2-7	TGTGCCAGCAGCGCTAGCGGATCCCTCTACGAGCAGTACTTC	CASSASGSLYEQYF
-	TRBV5-1	-	TRBJ1-2	TGCGCCAGCAGCTTAGGCACAGGGCCCGCTGGCTACACCTTC	CASSLGTGPAGYTF
-	TRBV7-9	-	TRBJ1-1	TGTGCCAGCAGTCGAGGGGAGGGAAAGGTAGCTTTCTTT	CASSRGEGKVAFF